The 31 T cell receptor beta chains in this list originate from one sample, sequenced in a study of blood T cell repertoires in COVID-19. The table came from immunoSEQ multiplex PCR; TCRdb's copy has only in-frame clones and leaves some out. The sample contains 90,000 to 100,000 clones, approximately 83% of which appear only once. The source material was peripheral blood. These receptors came from a man aged 55 to 70 with acute or convalescent COVID-19.

The chain employs TRBV5-5 and TRBJ2-7; no definite D call. V lost 4 bases to trimming and J lost 4 bases, with 9 bases between them. The CDR3 has 12 residues. Germline V gene sequence: CDR1 SGHKS, CDR2 YYEKEE (reference sequence). For the CDR3, the DNA is TGTGCCAGCAGCCTGGCCTTTTACGAGCAGTACTTC. Its protein is CASSLAFYEQYF.

V gene TRBV10-1 combines with J gene TRBJ1-1; possible D gene TRBD1, 5 bases. The V gene lost 8 bases and the J gene lost 0 bases, with 7 bases spanning the gap. The germline CDR1 and CDR2 sequences are WNHNN and SYGVQD (reference sequence). CDR3 length: 12 residues. In DNA form, the CDR3 reads TGCGCCAGCGCGGGGGTGAACACTGAAGCTTTCTTT. This sequence encodes CASAGVNTEAFF.

This chain connects TRBV25-1 to TRBJ2-1; D not resolved. Per the germline V gene, CDR1 is MGHDK and CDR2 is SYGVNS. This CDR3 has 14 residues. V lost 4 bases and J lost 5, with 12 bases in between. The CDR3 DNA sequence: TGTGCCAGCAGTGGGGTCGACATTCACAATGAGCAGTTCTTC. Protein sequence: CASSGVDIHNEQFF. Complete variable domain (other parts from reference TRBV25-1 and TRBJ2-1): EADIYQTPRYLVIGTGKKITLECSQTMGHDKMYWYQQDPGMELHLIHYSYGVNSTEKGDLSSESTVSRIRTEHFPLTLESARPSHTSQYLCASSGVDIHNEQFFGPGTRLTVL.

The rearrangement uses TRBV10-3 and TRBJ1-4, with D perhaps matching TRBD1 (5 bases). The V and J ends lost 0 bases and 5 bases respectively, with 10 bases between them. Germline CDR1 reads ENHRY; CDR2 reads SYGVKD. This CDR3 region has 15 residues. CDR3 in DNA: TGTGCCATCAGTGAGTCTGCGGGGCGGAATGAAAAACTGTTTTTT. It specifies CAISESAGRNEKLFF.

This chain uses TRBV2 with TRBJ2-1; 7 nucleotides align to TRBD1. The CDR3 spans 15 residues. In germline, CDR1 is SNHLY, CDR2 FYNNEI. The junction had 3 bases not matched to a gene; V was cut back by 4 bases and J by 0 bases. The DNA of the CDR3 is TGTGCCAGCAGTGGGACAGGCCCCTCCTACAATGAGCAGTTCTTC. Protein: CASSGTGPSYNEQFF.

The chain uses TRBV3-1 (or the pseudogene TRBV3-2) and TRBJ2-7; D is unresolved. This CDR3 is built from 14 residues. Trimming shortened V by 3 bases and J by 1 base, and 10 bases separated the two germline ends. Per the germline V gene, CDR1 is LGHDT and CDR2 is YNNKEL (reference sequence). The CDR3 loop is CASSQTSLSYEQYF. DNA for the CDR3: TGTGCCAGCAGCCAGACTTCCCTGTCCTACGAGCAGTACTTC.

The gene calls are TRBV19 and TRBJ1-4; weak D call: TRBD1 (5 bases). The CDR3 has 14 residues. Germline CDR1 LNHDA, CDR2 SQIVND (reference sequence). The germline V and J ends were trimmed by 7 bases and 0 bases, with 9 bases remaining between them. In DNA, the CDR3 is TGTGCCAGTATGGGGGGAGCAACTAATGAAAAACTGTTTTTT. Translated: CASMGGATNEKLFF.

V and J are TRBV7-2 and TRBJ2-1; 7 bases map to TRBD1. The CDR3 spans 13 residues. V gave up 6 bases and J gave up 7 bases; unmatched junction bases: 6. Looked up from germline, CDR1 is SGHTA and CDR2 is FQGNSA. Here the CDR3 reads CASRTGVLNEQFF. The DNA of the CDR3 is TGTGCCAGCAGAACAGGGGTCCTGAATGAGCAGTTCTTC.

The rearrangement joins TRBV7-3 to TRBJ2-5, with 14 bases fitting TRBD2. The CDR3 loop spans 16 amino acids. Trimming took 5 bases from V and 3 from J; bases not matched to a gene: 5. Per germline, CDR1 SGHTA and CDR2 FQGTGA. CDR3 in amino acids: CASSPGGLAGEETQYF. CDR3 bases: TGTGCCAGCAGCCCCGGGGGACTAGCGGGGGAAGAGACCCAGTACTTC. Based on the CDR3 plus reference TRBV7-3 and TRBJ2-5, the full variable domain is GAGVSQTPSNKVTEKGKYVELRCDPISGHTALYWYRQSLGQGPEFLIYFQGTGAADDSGLPNDRFFAVRPEGSVSTLKIQRTERGDSAVYLCASSPGGLAGEETQYFGPGTRLLVL.

The J gene is TRBJ2-1, the V gene TRBV7-5; the table assigns TRBD2, which was not confirmed against the DNA. TRBV7-5 is described as a pseudogene. The CDR3 runs to 14 residues. As DNA, the CDR3 is TGTGTCAGAAAAAGAGACTGGGTAGGCGATGAGCAGTTCTTC. Its protein product is CVRKRDWVGDEQFF.

The chain carries TRBV5-1 and TRBJ1-1; 7 nucleotides align to TRBD1. The CDR3 runs 13 residues. The germline gives CDR1 SGHRS, CDR2 YFSETQ. The V gene end was trimmed by 4 bases and the J gene end by 3 bases; junction bases not matched to a gene: 3. DNA of the CDR3: TGCGCCAGCAGCAGAACAGGGGACACTGAAGCTTTCTTT. Translated: CASSRTGDTEAFF.

The CDR3 coding sequence is TGTGCCAGCAGTTACGTCGGGGATGGCAATCAGCCCCAGCATTTT. Residues: CASSYVGDGNQPQHF. The chain uses TRBV6-2 or TRBV6-3 and TRBJ1-5; D is unclear. V lost 2 bases and J lost 2, with 10 bases in between. This CDR3 spans 15 amino acids. Per the germline V gene, CDR1 is MNHEY and CDR2 is SVGEGT.

V usage is TRBV5-6 and J usage is TRBJ2-6, with a weak D call TRBD1 (7 bases). Germline V lookup: CDR1 SGHDT, CDR2 YYEEEE. CDR3 length: 16 amino acids. V was cut by 4 bases and J by 2 bases, with 13 bases left in between. The CDR3 DNA is TGTGCCAGCAGCCTCAGGGGGGAGACTGGGGCCAACGTCCTGACTTTC. It yields the protein CASSLRGETGANVLTF.

This clone was seen ten or more times. This rearrangement joins TRBV6-5 to TRBJ1-2; perhaps TRBD1 as D (6 bases). The CDR3 runs to 15 residues. Trimming took 6 bases from V and 6 from J, leaving 20 bases between them. Looked up from germline, CDR1 is MNHEY and CDR2 is SVGAGI. Here the CDR3 DNA reads TGTGCCAGCAGGCTGACAGTGGGACAATCCGATGGCTACACCTTC. This sequence encodes CASRLTVGQSDGYTF.

V usage is TRBV5-6 and J usage is TRBJ1-5; 8 nucleotides match TRBD1. V lost 5 bases to trimming and J lost 2 bases; unmatched junction nucleotides: 6. CDR1 SGHDT and CDR2 YYEEEE come from the germline V gene. This CDR3 comprises 15 residues. This chain's CDR3 is CASSPQGAGNQPQHF. The CDR3 DNA follows: TGTGCCAGCAGTCCTCAGGGGGCCGGCAATCAGCCCCAGCATTTT.

V gene TRBV7-9 combines with J gene TRBJ1-2; the match to TRBD1 covers 7 bases. The junction had 9 bases not matched to a gene; V was cut back by 0 bases and J by 8 bases. Germline CDR1 SEHNR, CDR2 FQNEAQ (reference sequence). This CDR3 spans 15 amino acids. This CDR3 is CASSLAGQPLLGYTF. The CDR3 nucleotides read TGTGCCAGCAGCTTAGCGGGACAGCCACTTTTGGGCTACACCTTC.

As DNA, the CDR3 is TGCGCCAGCAGCTTGGCTGGCAGGGGAAACACCATATATTTT. Amino acid sequence: CASSLAGRGNTIYF. The gene calls are TRBV5-1 and TRBJ1-3; D gene unclear. This CDR3 contains 14 residues. CDR1 and CDR2 (germline): SGHRS, YFSETQ. Trimming removed 0 bases at V and 4 bases at J, with 8 bases between.

The chain joins TRBV28 to TRBJ2-7, with D perhaps TRBD1 or TRBD2 (10 bases each). The CDR3 runs to 17 residues. Germline values: CDR1 MDHEN, CDR2 SYDVKM. V dropped 6 bases and J dropped 10 bases, with 31 bases sitting between them. The CDR3: CASSRDRGRLAGPTQYF. The CDR3 DNA reads TGTGCCAGCAGCCGGGACAGGGGCCGACTAGCGGGTCCCACACAGTACTTC.

The V gene is TRBV7-2, the J gene TRBJ1-2; 8 bases are a match to TRBD1. Germline V gives CDR1 SGHTA, CDR2 FQGNSA. Trimming took 3 bases from V and 2 from J; bases not matched to a gene: 8. The CDR3 contains 16 residues. The CDR3: CASSFTSGQENYGYTF. The DNA for the CDR3 is TGTGCCAGCAGCTTCACTTCGGGACAGGAAAACTATGGCTACACCTTC.

There are many counts of this clone. The chain links TRBV4-1 to TRBJ2-7; the D gene is possibly TRBD2 (5 bases). CDR1 MGHRA and CDR2 YSYEKL come from the germline V gene. The CDR3 has 14 residues. Trimming cost V 0 bases and J 7 bases, with 13 bases left between them. DNA for the CDR3: TGCGCCAGCAGCCAAGATCGGGGAAACGGGGAGCAGTACTTC. Residues: CASSQDRGNGEQYF.

This clone was observed a few times. The gene calls are TRBV7-2 and TRBJ2-5; 10 bases map to TRBD2. V lost 2 bases to trimming and J lost 7 bases; unmatched junction nucleotides: 7. From germline, CDR1 is SGHTA and CDR2 FQGNSA. The CDR3 covers 15 residues. The CDR3 sequence is CASSLSGGAIGTQYF. CDR3 sequence (DNA): TGTGCCAGCAGCTTAAGCGGGGGGGCGATCGGGACCCAGTACTTC.

The gene calls are TRBV5-4 and TRBJ2-2; 10 nucleotides align to TRBD1. The V segment lost 7 bases and the J segment 7 bases; nucleotides outside the gene matches: 10. Germline V gives CDR1 SGHNT, CDR2 YYREEE (reference sequence). The CDR3 runs to 15 residues. Here the CDR3 DNA reads TGTGCCAGCCACCAGACAGGGGGCAAAGACGGGGAGCTGTTTTTT. This codes for CASHQTGGKDGELFF.

V and J are TRBV6-5 and TRBJ1-3; D might be TRBD1 (5 bases). This CDR3 spans 14 amino acids. Trimming took off 10 bases at V and 0 bases at J, with 13 bases between the two ends. Germline V gives CDR1 MNHEY, CDR2 SVGAGI. The CDR3, as DNA: TGTGCCACCTCTAGGGGCTTCTCTGGAAACACCATATATTTT. Translating it yields CATSRGFSGNTIYF.

The rearrangement uses TRBV6-4 and TRBJ1-1, with D possibly matching TRBD1 (5 bases). The ends were cut back, 2 bases at V and 1 base at J, with 11 bases in the middle. Germline V gives CDR1 MRHNA, CDR2 SNTAGT. The CDR3 has 15 amino acids. Here the CDR3 DNA reads TGTGCCAGCAGTGACGGTCGGGGGGGGAACACTGAAGCTTTCTTT. Translating gives CASSDGRGGNTEAFF.

The chain recombines TRBV6-6 with TRBJ2-5, with 11 positions matching TRBD1. The CDR3 is 14 residues long. CDR1 and CDR2 from the germline V gene are MNHNY and SVGAGI (reference sequence). Trimming took 4 bases from V and 4 from J; bases not matched to a gene: 2. This chain's CDR3 is CASSSDRGRETQYF. The CDR3 bases are TGTGCCAGCAGTTCGGACAGGGGGCGAGAGACCCAGTACTTC.

V usage is TRBV3-1 (or the pseudogene TRBV3-2) and J usage is TRBJ1-2, with D uncertain. V dropped 6 bases and J dropped 5 bases, with 13 bases sitting between them. The germline gives CDR1 LGHDT, CDR2 YNNKEL (reference sequence). CDR3 size: 13 residues. The CDR3 DNA follows: TGTGCCAGCAGTCCCGCGGAGGCTTATGGCTACACCTTC. Protein: CASSPAEAYGYTF.

The V and J genes are TRBV3-1 (or the pseudogene TRBV3-2) and TRBJ1-6; unclear D gene. Germline V gives CDR1 LGHDT, CDR2 YNNKEL (reference sequence). V gave up 1 base and J gave up 5 bases, with 9 bases separating them. CDR3 length: 15 residues. In nucleotides, the CDR3 is TGTGCCAGCAGCCAAGGAGGAGCCCATAATTCACCCCTCCACTTT. It is translated as CASSQGGAHNSPLHF.

J is TRBJ1-1 and V is TRBV5-1; D unclear. The CDR3 runs 16 residues. Per the germline V gene, CDR1 is SGHRS and CDR2 is YFSETQ. V was shortened by 7 bases and J by 2 bases, with 21 bases between the two germline ends. The CDR3, as DNA: TGCGCCAGCCTCCCAACATTCCGACACCAAAACACTGAAGCTTTCTTT. This translates into CASLPTFRHQNTEAFF.

The genes are TRBV5-5 and TRBJ1-5; D might be TRBD1 (6 bases). The V end was cut by 1 base, the J end by 2 bases, with 10 bases between. The CDR3 is 15 amino acids. Germline loops: CDR1 SGHKS, CDR2 YYEKEE (reference sequence). CDR3 sequence: CASSLSGVGNQPQHF. The CDR3 DNA reads TGTGCCAGCAGCTTGTCAGGGGTAGGCAATCAGCCCCAGCATTTT.

This clone was seen more than once but under ten times. The chain couples TRBV18 to TRBJ2-6; possibly TRBD1 for D (7 bases). V lost 1 base, J lost 1 base, and 17 bases lay in between. Germline lookup yields CDR1 KGHSH and CDR2 LQKENI. There are 19 residues in the CDR3. CDR3 region: CASSPRTGGGDSGANVLTF. In nucleotides, the CDR3 is TGTGCCAGCTCACCACGGACCGGAGGGGGCGATTCTGGGGCCAACGTCCTGACTTTC.

This chain links TRBV11-3 with TRBJ1-2, with D unresolved. The CDR3 loop spans 16 amino acids. Germline CDR1 is SGHNT and CDR2 is YENEEA. Trimming cost V 4 bases and J 2 bases, with 17 bases left between them. Here the CDR3 reads CASSSGALMKNYGYTF. The CDR3 DNA sequence: TGTGCCAGCAGCTCAGGTGCACTTATGAAAAACTATGGCTACACCTTC.